This T cell receptor (beta chain) is drawn from a study of Ad26.COV2.S vaccination and SARS-CoV-2 variants. Treatment denoted: about 20 received Ad26.COV2.S at low or high dose, single or two shots; about five received placebo; per-sample allocation not given. Each sample was drawn 63 days after the first injection (of vaccine or placebo). About this clone itself: Its antigen is not identified.

Germline values: CDR1 MNHEY, CDR2 SVGEGT. The CDR3 covers 16 residues. V lost 3 bases, J lost 2 bases, and 4 bases stayed unmatched. The method was immunoSEQ multiplex PCR; TCRdb's version includes in-frame clones alone and lacks a portion of them. The repertoire has roughly 300,000 clones, around 88% of them found once; the top ten carry over 8.5%. Study-wide results and caveats: TCR breadth and depth analyses may have underestimated total T cell responses.

V usage is TRBV6-2 or TRBV6-3 and J usage is TRBJ2-3; the match to TRBD1 covers 11 bases. The specimen comprised peripheral blood, sampled in a trial of Ad26.COV2.S vaccine versus placebo. This TCR was recovered from a person aged 18-65 years who received the Ad26.COV2.S COVID-19 vaccine or a placebo. In nucleotides, the CDR3 is TGTGCCAGCAGTTATGGACAGGGGGCAATCACAGATACGCAGTATTTT. Translating gives CASSYGQGAITDTQYF.